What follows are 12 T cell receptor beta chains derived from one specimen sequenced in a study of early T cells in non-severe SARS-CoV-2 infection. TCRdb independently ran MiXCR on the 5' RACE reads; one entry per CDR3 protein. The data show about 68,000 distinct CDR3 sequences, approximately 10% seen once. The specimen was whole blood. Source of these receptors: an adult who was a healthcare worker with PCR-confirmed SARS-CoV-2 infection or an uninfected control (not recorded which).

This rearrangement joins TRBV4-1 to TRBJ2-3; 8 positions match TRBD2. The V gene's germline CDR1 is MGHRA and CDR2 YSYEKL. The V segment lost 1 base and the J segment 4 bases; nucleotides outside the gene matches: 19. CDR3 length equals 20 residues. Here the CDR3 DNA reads TGCGCCAGCAGCCAAGTGGGGAGTAGCGGGGTAGCAGTCCCCCCAGATACGCAGTATTTT. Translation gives CASSQVGSSGVAVPPDTQYF.

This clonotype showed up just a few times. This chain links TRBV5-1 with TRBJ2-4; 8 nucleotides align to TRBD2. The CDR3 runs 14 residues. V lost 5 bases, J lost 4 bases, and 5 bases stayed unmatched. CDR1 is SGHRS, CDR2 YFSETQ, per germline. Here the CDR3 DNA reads TGCGCCAGCAGTATCGGGACTAGGAAAAACATTCAGTACTTC. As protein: CASSIGTRKNIQYF. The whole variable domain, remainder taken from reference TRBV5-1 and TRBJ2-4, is KAGVTQTPRYLIKTRGQQVTLSCSPISGHRSVSWYQQTPGQGLQFLFEYFSETQRNKGNFPGRFSGRQFSNSRSEMNVSTLELGDSALYLCASSIGTRKNIQYFGAGTRLSVL.

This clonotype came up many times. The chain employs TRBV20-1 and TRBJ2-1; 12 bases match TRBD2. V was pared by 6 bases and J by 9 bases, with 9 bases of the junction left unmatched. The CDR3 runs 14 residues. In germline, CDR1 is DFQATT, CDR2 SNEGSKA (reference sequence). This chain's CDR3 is CSASGLAGSAEQFF. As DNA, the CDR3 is TGCAGTGCAAGCGGACTAGCGGGATCAGCTGAGCAGTTCTTC.

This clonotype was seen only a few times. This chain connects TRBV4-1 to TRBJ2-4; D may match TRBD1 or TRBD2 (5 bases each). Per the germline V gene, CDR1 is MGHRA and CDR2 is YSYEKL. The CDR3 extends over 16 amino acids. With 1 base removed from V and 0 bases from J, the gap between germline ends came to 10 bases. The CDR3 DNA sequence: TGCGCCAGCAGCCAAGCGGGACCATTAGCCAAAAACATTCAGTACTTC. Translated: CASSQAGPLAKNIQYF.

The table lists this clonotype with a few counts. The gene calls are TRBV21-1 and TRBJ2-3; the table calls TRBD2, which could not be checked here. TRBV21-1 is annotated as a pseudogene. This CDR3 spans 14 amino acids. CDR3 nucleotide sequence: TGTGCCAGCAGCGGACCCGGGATTAGTTATACGCAGTATTTT. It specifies CASSGPGISYTQYF.

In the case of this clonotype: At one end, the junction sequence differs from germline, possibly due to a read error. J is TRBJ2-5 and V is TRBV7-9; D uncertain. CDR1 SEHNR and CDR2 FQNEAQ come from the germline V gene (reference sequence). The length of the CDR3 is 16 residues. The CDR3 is CAGSLGVQPSQETQYF. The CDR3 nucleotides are TGTGCCGGCAGCTTAGGAGTCCAGCCCAGCCAAGAGACCCAGTACTTC.

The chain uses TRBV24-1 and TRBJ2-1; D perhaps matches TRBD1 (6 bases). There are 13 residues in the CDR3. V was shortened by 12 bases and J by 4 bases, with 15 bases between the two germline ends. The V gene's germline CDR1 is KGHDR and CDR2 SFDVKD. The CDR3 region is CAASQGNYNEQFF. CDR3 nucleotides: TGTGCCGCCTCCCAGGGGAATTACAATGAGCAGTTCTTC.

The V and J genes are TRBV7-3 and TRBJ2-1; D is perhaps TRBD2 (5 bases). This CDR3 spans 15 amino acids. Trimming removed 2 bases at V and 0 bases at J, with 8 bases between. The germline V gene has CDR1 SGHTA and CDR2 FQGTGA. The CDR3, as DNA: TGTGCCAGCAGCTTAGTGGGGAGCTCCTACAATGAGCAGTTCTTC. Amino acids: CASSLVGSSYNEQFF.

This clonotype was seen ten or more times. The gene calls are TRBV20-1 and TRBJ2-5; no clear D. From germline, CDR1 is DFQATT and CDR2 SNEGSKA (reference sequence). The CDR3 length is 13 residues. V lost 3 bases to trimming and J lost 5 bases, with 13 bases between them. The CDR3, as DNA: TGCAGTGCTAGCCCGGCTCCTGTCGAGACCCAGTACTTC. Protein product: CSASPAPVETQYF.

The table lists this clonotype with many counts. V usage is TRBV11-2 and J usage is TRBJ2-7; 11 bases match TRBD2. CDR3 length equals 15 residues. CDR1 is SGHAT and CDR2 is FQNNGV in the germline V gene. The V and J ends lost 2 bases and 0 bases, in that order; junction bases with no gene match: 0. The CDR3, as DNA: TGTGCCAGCAGCTTACTAGCGGGGGGCTCCTACGAGCAGTACTTC. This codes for CASSLLAGGSYEQYF. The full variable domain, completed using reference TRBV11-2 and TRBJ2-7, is EAGVAQSPRYKIIEKRQSVAFWCNPISGHATLYWYQQILGQGPKLLIQFQNNGVVDDSQLPKDRFSAERLKGVDSTLKIQPAKLEDSAVYLCASSLLAGGSYEQYFGPGTRLTVT.

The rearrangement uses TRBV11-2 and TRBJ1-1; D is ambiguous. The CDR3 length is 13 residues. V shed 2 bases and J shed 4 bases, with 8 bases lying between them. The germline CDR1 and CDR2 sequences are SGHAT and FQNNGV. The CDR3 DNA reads TGTGCCAGCAGCTTATCAGGATCCACTGAAGCTTTCTTT. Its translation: CASSLSGSTEAFF.

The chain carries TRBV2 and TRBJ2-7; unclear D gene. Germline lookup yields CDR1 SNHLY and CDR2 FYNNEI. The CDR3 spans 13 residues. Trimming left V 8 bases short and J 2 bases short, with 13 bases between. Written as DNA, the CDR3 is TGTGCCAGCTTGTCCAGCTCCCCCTACGAGCAGTACTTC. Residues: CASLSSSPYEQYF.